The 26 T cell receptor beta chains in this list originate from one sample, sequenced in a study of cytomegalovirus exposure and HLA in healthy donors. Amplification used 60 Vbeta primers and 13 Jbeta primers. The protocol was immunoSEQ multiplex PCR, while the TCRdb copy is restricted to in-frame clones and leaves out a portion. In the table there are fewer than 200,000 clones, roughly 80% of which are singletons. Material: PBMCs. Receptors were obtained from a man younger than 40 in good health and CMV-seropositive.

This clone was counted a few times. CDR3 residues: CASSLDTVNTEAFF. Written as DNA, the CDR3 is TGTGCCAGCAGCTTAGATACAGTGAACACTGAAGCTTTCTTT. The chain recombines TRBV13 with TRBJ1-1, with D hard to call. The CDR3 consists of 14 residues. Germline V gene data show CDR1 as PRHDT and CDR2 as FYEKMQ (reference sequence). V was pared by 1 base and J by 0 bases, with 6 bases between.

V is TRBV5-1 and J is TRBJ2-5, with D possibly being TRBD2 (6 bases). Trimming took off 4 bases at V and 0 bases at J, with 10 bases between the two ends. CDR1 and CDR2 from the germline V gene are SGHRS and YFSETQ. The length of the CDR3 is 14 residues. The CDR3 DNA follows: TGCGCCAGCAGCGGGGGGACCGACCAAGAGACCCAGTACTTC. Translation gives CASSGGTDQETQYF.

The chain couples TRBV6-5 to TRBJ2-7; D possibly corresponds to TRBD2 (6 bases). The ends were cut back, 1 base at V and 2 bases at J, with 15 bases in the middle. The CDR3 extends over 16 amino acids. Per germline, CDR1 MNHEY and CDR2 SVGAGI. The CDR3 DNA reads as TGTGCCAGCAGTTACTTGTTGGGGGGATCGGCCTACGAGCAGTACTTC. Translation: CASSYLLGGSAYEQYF.

The chain joins TRBV5-1 to TRBJ2-7; a weak D match, TRBD1 (6 bases). Germline assignment: CDR1 SGHRS and CDR2 YFSETQ. V was trimmed by 1 base and J by 6 bases, leaving 17 bases between them. The CDR3 extends over 15 amino acids. This CDR3 is CASSLRRQVAGEQYF. The CDR3 bases are TGCGCCAGCAGCTTGCGGCGACAGGTCGCAGGCGAGCAGTACTTC.

The chain uses TRBV19 and TRBJ2-6, with 14 positions matching TRBD2. CDR1 is LNHDA, CDR2 SQIVND, per germline (reference sequence). The CDR3 consists of 20 residues. V was clipped by 5 bases and J by 4 bases; unmatched bases: 13. The CDR3 DNA is TGTGCCAGTAGTGCCCCCTTAGGACTAGCGGGGGGAAAAGGGGCCAACGTCCTGACTTTC. This sequence encodes CASSAPLGLAGGKGANVLTF.

The table lists this clone with a count of one. The chain couples TRBV9 to TRBJ2-2; D gene unclear. The CDR3 runs 14 residues. Germline V gene lookup returns CDR1 SGDLS and CDR2 YYNGEE. V gave up 2 bases and J gave up 4 bases, with 9 bases separating them. The CDR3 DNA reads as TGTGCCAGCAGCGTTGAGGCCGGCACCGGGGAGCTGTTTTTT. Its protein product is CASSVEAGTGELFF. Complete variable domain (other parts from reference TRBV9 and TRBJ2-2): DSGVTQTPKHLITATGQRVTLRCSPRSGDLSVYWYQQSLDQGLQFLIQYYNGEERAKGNILERFSAQQFPDLHSELNLSSLELGDSALYFCASSVEAGTGELFFGEGSRLTVL.

The gene calls are TRBV2 and TRBJ2-1; 8 nucleotides line up with TRBD2. V lost 0 bases, J lost 3 bases, and 7 bases stayed unmatched. From germline, CDR1 is SNHLY and CDR2 FYNNEI. The CDR3 loop spans 17 amino acids. The CDR3 DNA follows: TGTGCCAGCAGTGAAGCGCCCCCGGGGGGGCGCTACAATGAGCAGTTCTTC. Translating it yields CASSEAPPGGRYNEQFF.

This chain connects TRBV6-6 to TRBJ2-2; no clear D. Trimming took 2 bases from V and 5 from J, leaving 9 bases between them. The CDR3 has 14 amino acids. CDR1 is MNHNY and CDR2 is SVGAGI in the germline V gene (reference sequence). As DNA, the CDR3 is TGTGCCAGCAGTTACAGCTCTCTTACCGGGGAGCTGTTTTTT. It translates to CASSYSSLTGELFF.

This chain connects TRBV9 to TRBJ2-2; D possibly corresponds to TRBD2 (6 bases). The CDR3 runs to 14 residues. Trimming took 7 bases from V and 0 from J, leaving 10 bases between them. Germline-derived CDR1 and CDR2 are SGDLS and YYNGEE. The CDR3 sequence: CASGGAANTGELFF. The CDR3 region has the DNA TGTGCCAGCGGAGGGGCAGCGAACACCGGGGAGCTGTTTTTT.

This clone occurred a few times. V and J are TRBV4-1 and TRBJ2-7; TRBD2 might be the D (5 bases). Germline loops: CDR1 MGHRA, CDR2 YSYEKL. This CDR3 has 16 amino acids. Trimming pared 0 bases from V and 4 bases from J, leaving 16 bases between. The CDR3, as DNA: TGCGCCAGCAGCCAAGACCGGGGATACGCGGCATACGAGCAGTACTTC. It codes for CASSQDRGYAAYEQYF.

The chain employs TRBV6-5 and TRBJ1-3; D might be TRBD1 (6 bases). The V end lost 5 bases, the J end lost 0 bases, and 11 bases lay between the germline ends. Germline V CDR1 and CDR2: MNHEY, SVGAGI. The CDR3 totals 15 residues. The CDR3 is CASSTRTVSGNTIYF. In DNA, the CDR3 is TGTGCCAGCAGTACGCGGACAGTCTCTGGAAACACCATATATTTT.

V gene TRBV4-3 combines with J gene TRBJ1-6, with 8 nucleotides matching TRBD1. The CDR3 extends over 16 amino acids. In germline, CDR1 is LGHNA, CDR2 YSLEER. The trim removed 4 bases at V and 1 base at J, leaving 3 bases unmatched. CDR3 DNA: TGCGCCAGCAGCCGGACAGGGAAGTCCTATAATTCACCCCTCCACTTT. This sequence encodes CASSRTGKSYNSPLHF.

The rearrangement joins TRBV27 to TRBJ2-7, with TRBD2 matching over 7 bases. Trimming removed 2 bases from V and 2 bases from J; junction bases left unmatched: 9. The CDR3 contains 16 residues. Germline CDR1 reads MNHEY; CDR2 reads SMNVEV (reference sequence). CDR3 in amino acids: CASSLGAERGTYEQYF. In DNA, the CDR3 is TGTGCCAGCAGTTTAGGAGCCGAGCGGGGTACCTACGAGCAGTACTTC.

This clone has a handful of counts. The V and J genes are TRBV6-1 and TRBJ1-6; the D is unclear. The CDR3 length is 13 residues. The V gene's germline CDR1 is MNHNS and CDR2 SASEGT. Trimming removed 2 bases from V and 4 bases from J, with 3 bases in between. The DNA of the CDR3 is TGTGCCAGCAGTGAACAATATAATTCACCCCTCCACTTT. Translated, it gives CASSEQYNSPLHF.

This clone was detected only once. This chain connects TRBV6-6 to TRBJ2-7; D remains ambiguous. Trimming cost V 0 bases and J 2 bases, with 8 bases left between them. This CDR3 contains 14 residues. CDR1 and CDR2 from the germline V gene are MNHNY and SVGAGI (reference sequence). Written as DNA, the CDR3 is TGTGCCAGCAGTTACTCGCCAGGAACCTACGAGCAGTACTTC. It is translated as CASSYSPGTYEQYF.

This chain links TRBV29-1 with TRBJ2-7; maybe TRBD1 (6 bases). Germline V gene lookup returns CDR1 SQVTM and CDR2 ANQGSEA. This CDR3 has 13 amino acids. V gave up 3 bases and J gave up 5 bases, with 14 bases separating them. CDR3 sequence reads: CSVDQGSLNEQYF. CDR3 nucleotides: TGCAGCGTTGATCAGGGGTCATTGAACGAGCAGTACTTC.

J is TRBJ2-4 and V is TRBV28; possible D gene TRBD1, 5 bases. From germline, CDR1 is MDHEN and CDR2 SYDVKM. There are 13 residues in the CDR3. V gave up 7 bases and J gave up 4 bases, with 11 bases separating them. The CDR3 nucleotides read TGTGCCAGCACCGAGGCAGGGAAAAACATTCAGTACTTC. This codes for CASTEAGKNIQYF.

In this sample, this clone turned up a few times. Other DNA sequences in this specimen translate into the identical CDR3. The J gene is TRBJ2-1, the V gene TRBV27; TRBD2 matches at 11 bases. Germline V CDR1 and CDR2: MNHEY, SMNVEV (reference sequence). The CDR3 runs to 15 residues. The trim removed 5 bases at V and 5 bases at J, leaving 5 bases unmatched. CDR3 nucleotides: TGTGCCAGCAGTCCCGGGACTAGCGGAAACAATGAGCAGTTCTTC. Its translation: CASSPGTSGNNEQFF.

The rearrangement links TRBV10-3 to TRBJ2-7, with 7 positions matching TRBD1. The V segment lost 7 bases and the J segment 0 bases; nucleotides outside the gene matches: 9. Germline V lookup: CDR1 ENHRY, CDR2 SYGVKD. This CDR3 has 15 residues. The CDR3 nucleotides read TGTGCCATCACCCCAGACAGGGAAGGCTCCTACGAGCAGTACTTC. Translating it yields CAITPDREGSYEQYF.

This chain joins TRBV10-3 and TRBJ1-5, with 8 positions matching TRBD1. CDR1 ENHRY and CDR2 SYGVKD come from the germline V gene. This CDR3 is 13 amino acids long. The V gene end was trimmed by 6 bases and the J gene end by 6 bases; junction bases not matched to a gene: 4. DNA for the CDR3: TGTGCCATCAGGGACAGGGCAGGTCAGCCCCAGCATTTT. This translates into CAIRDRAGQPQHF.

V and J are TRBV11-2 and TRBJ2-7; TRBD1 might be the D (5 bases). Germline V gene sequence: CDR1 SGHAT, CDR2 FQNNGV. The CDR3 length is 13 residues. V was pared by 0 bases and J by 7 bases, with 10 bases between. CDR3 sequence (DNA): TGTGCCAGCAGCTTAGATTGGACAAGGGAGCAGTACTTC. The encoded protein is CASSLDWTREQYF.

The chain employs TRBV7-3 and TRBJ2-3, with D possibly matching TRBD1 (6 bases). The germline V gene encodes CDR1 SGHTA and CDR2 FQGTGA. The CDR3 is 15 amino acids. V dropped 5 bases and J dropped 2 bases, with 14 bases sitting between them. The CDR3 reads CASSPTGYDTDTQYF. As DNA, the CDR3 is TGTGCCAGCAGCCCGACAGGTTATGACACAGATACGCAGTATTTT.

This clone was found a few times. The J gene is TRBJ2-1, the V gene TRBV27; the match to TRBD1 covers 8 bases. V shed 6 bases, J shed 0 bases, and the junction held 7 bases outside the gene matches. The V gene's germline CDR1 is MNHEY and CDR2 SMNVEV (reference sequence). This CDR3 comprises 16 residues. CDR3 coding DNA: TGTGCCAGCAGACCTACAGGGGGAAACTCCTACAATGAGCAGTTCTTC. Translated: CASRPTGGNSYNEQFF.

The chain has TRBV15 and TRBJ2-1; D is undetermined. The CDR3 is 16 amino acids. Germline CDR1 LNHNV, CDR2 YYDKDF (reference sequence). Between the trimmed V and J ends, which lost 1 base and 0 bases, there was a span of 10 bases. In nucleotides, the CDR3 is TGTGCCACCAGCAGAGGACAACAAAGCTCCTACAATGAGCAGTTCTTC. Protein sequence: CATSRGQQSSYNEQFF.

The chain recombines TRBV19 with TRBJ2-3; 9 nucleotides align to TRBD2. Germline V CDR1 and CDR2: LNHDA, SQIVND (reference sequence). The CDR3 is 17 amino acids. Unmatched junction bases numbered 11, after V lost 5 bases and J lost 2 bases. CDR3 amino acids: CASSQIAGALNTDTQYF. DNA for the CDR3: TGTGCCAGTAGTCAGATAGCGGGGGCCCTAAACACAGATACGCAGTATTTT.

V is TRBV2 and J is TRBJ1-4, with 8 bases that match TRBD1. The J segment lost 8 bases and the V segment lost 6 bases, leaving 8 bases of the junction unmatched. Looked up from germline, CDR1 is SNHLY and CDR2 is FYNNEI. The CDR3 runs 14 residues. CDR3 nucleotides: TGTGCCAGCAGGGGACAGGTTCTCGAAGAAAAACTGTTTTTT. Translating gives CASRGQVLEEKLFF.